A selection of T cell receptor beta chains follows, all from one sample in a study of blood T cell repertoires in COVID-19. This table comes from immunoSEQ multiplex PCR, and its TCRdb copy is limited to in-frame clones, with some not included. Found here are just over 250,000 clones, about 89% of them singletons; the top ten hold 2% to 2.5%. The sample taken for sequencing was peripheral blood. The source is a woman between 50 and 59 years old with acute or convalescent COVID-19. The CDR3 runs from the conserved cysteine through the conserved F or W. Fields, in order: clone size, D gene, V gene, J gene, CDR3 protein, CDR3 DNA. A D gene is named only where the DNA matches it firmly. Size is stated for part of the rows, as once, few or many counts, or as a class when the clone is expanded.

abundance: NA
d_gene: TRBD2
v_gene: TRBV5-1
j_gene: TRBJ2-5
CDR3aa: CASSLVGLAGGETQYF
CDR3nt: TGCGCCAGCAGCTTGGTGGGACTAGCGGGAGGGGAGACCCAGTACTTC

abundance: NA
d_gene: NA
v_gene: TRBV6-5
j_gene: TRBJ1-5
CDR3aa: CASSYGGNQPQHF
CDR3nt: TGTGCCAGCAGTTACGGAGGCAATCAGCCCCAGCATTTT

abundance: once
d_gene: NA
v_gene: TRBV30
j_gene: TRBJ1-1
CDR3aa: CAWSVGGDTEAFF
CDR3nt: TGTGCCTGGAGTGTAGGAGGCGACACTGAAGCTTTCTTT

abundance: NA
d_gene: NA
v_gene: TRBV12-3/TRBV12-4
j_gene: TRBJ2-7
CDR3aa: CASSLRLATEQYF
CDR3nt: TGTGCCAGCAGTTTAAGATTAGCGACCGAGCAGTACTTC

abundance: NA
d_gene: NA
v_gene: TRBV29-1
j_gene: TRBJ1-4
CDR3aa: CSVEGPRNEKLFF
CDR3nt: TGCAGCGTTGAAGGGCCCCGAAATGAAAAACTGTTTTTT

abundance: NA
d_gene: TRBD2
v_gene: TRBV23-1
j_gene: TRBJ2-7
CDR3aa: CASGLGTSGLYEQYF
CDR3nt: TGCGCCAGCGGACTAGGGACTAGCGGGCTCTACGAGCAGTACTTC

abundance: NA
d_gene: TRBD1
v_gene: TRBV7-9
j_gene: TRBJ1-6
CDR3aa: CATQGVGINSPLHF
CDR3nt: TGTGCCACCCAGGGGGTCGGCATCAATTCACCCCTCCACTTT

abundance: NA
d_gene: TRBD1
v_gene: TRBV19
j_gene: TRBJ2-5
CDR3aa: CASSFDRGIGETQYF
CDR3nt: TGTGCCAGTAGTTTCGACAGGGGAATTGGGGAGACCCAGTACTTC

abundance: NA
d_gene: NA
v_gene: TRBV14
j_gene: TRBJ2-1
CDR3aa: CASSQESQGTFLSYNEQFF
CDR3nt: TGTGCCAGCAGCCAAGAAAGTCAGGGGACATTCCTTTCCTACAATGAGCAGTTCTTC

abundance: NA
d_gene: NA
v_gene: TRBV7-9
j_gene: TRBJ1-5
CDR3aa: CASSDRTAQGPQHF
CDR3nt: TGTGCCAGCAGCGACAGGACAGCCCAGGGGCCCCAGCATTTT

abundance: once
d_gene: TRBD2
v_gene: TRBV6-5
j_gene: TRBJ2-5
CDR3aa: CASSYQGLARETQYF
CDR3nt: TGTGCCAGCAGTTACCAGGGACTAGCACGAGAGACCCAGTACTTC

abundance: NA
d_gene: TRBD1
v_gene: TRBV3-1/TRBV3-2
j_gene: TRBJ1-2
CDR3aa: CASSLRTGGFGYTF
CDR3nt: TGTGCCAGCAGCCTACGGACAGGGGGTTTTGGCTACACCTTC

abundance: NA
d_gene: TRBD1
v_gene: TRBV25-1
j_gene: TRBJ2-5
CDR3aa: CASSSTGASQETQYF
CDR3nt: TGTGCCAGCAGCTCCACAGGGGCCTCACAAGAGACCCAGTACTTC

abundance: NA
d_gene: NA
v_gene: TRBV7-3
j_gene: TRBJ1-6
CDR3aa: CASSPQGNSPLHF
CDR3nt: TGTGCCAGCAGCCCCCAGGGAAATTCACCCCTCCACTTT

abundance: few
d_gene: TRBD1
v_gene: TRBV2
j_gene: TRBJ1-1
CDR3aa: CASSPDRGAEAFF
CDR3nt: TGTGCCAGCAGTCCCGACAGGGGGGCTGAAGCTTTCTTT

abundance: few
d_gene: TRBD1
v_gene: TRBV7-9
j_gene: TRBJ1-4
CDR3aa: CASSSLGGLGTNEKLFF
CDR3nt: TGTGCCAGCAGTTCGCTAGGGGGCCTGGGAACTAATGAAAAACTGTTTTTT

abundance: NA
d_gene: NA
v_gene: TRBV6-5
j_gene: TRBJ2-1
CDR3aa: CASSYPQASYNEQFF
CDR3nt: TGTGCCAGCAGTTATCCGCAAGCTTCCTACAATGAGCAGTTCTTC

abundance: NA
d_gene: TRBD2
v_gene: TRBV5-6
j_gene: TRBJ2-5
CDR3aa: CASSLGTRTLTQYF
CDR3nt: TGTGCCAGCAGCTTGGGGACTAGAACCTTGACCCAGTACTTC

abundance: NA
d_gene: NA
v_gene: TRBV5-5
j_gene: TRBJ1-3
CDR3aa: CASSLERSGNTIYF
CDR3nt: TGTGCCAGCAGCTTAGAGCGCTCTGGAAACACCATATATTTT

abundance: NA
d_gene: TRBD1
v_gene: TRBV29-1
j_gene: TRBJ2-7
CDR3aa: CSFGTGKGYEQYF
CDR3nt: TGCAGTTTTGGGACAGGGAAGGGCTACGAGCAGTACTTC

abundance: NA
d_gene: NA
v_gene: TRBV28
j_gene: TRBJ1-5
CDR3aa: CASSLLGGAGQPQHF
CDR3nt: TGTGCCAGCAGTTTATTAGGGGGGGCAGGTCAGCCCCAGCATTTT

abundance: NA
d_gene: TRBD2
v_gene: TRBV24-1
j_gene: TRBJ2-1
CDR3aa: CATSDPSSGSYYNEQFF
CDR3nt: TGTGCCACCAGTGACCCTAGTAGCGGGTCATACTACAATGAGCAGTTCTTC

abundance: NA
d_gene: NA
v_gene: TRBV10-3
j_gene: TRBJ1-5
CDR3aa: CAISESRSNQPQHF
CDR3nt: TGTGCCATCAGTGAGTCCAGAAGCAATCAGCCCCAGCATTTT

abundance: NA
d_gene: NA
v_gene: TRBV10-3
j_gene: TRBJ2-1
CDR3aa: CAISSQPLSSYNEQFF
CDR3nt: TGTGCCATCAGCTCGCAACCCCTGAGCTCCTACAATGAGCAGTTCTTC

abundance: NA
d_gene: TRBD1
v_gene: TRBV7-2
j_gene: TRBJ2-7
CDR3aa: CASSLGVGGSGYEQYF
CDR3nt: TGTGCCAGCAGCTTAGGCGTAGGGGGCAGCGGATACGAGCAGTACTTC

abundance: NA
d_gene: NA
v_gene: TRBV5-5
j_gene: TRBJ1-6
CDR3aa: CASSSGGINSPLHF
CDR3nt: TGTGCCAGCAGCTCCGGGGGAATTAATTCACCCCTCCACTTT

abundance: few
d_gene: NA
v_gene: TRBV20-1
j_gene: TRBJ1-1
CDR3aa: CSASDQGPEAFF
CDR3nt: TGCAGTGCTAGTGACCAGGGCCCTGAAGCTTTCTTT

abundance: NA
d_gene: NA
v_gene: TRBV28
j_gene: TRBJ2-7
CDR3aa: CASSQIGGSYEQYF
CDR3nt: TGTGCCAGCAGCCAAATCGGGGGCTCCTACGAGCAGTACTTC

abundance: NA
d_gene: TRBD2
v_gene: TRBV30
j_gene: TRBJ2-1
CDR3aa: CAWRLRFRAAGARSYNEQFF
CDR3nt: TGTGCCTGGAGGCTGCGGTTTCGTGCAGCGGGAGCTAGGTCCTACAATGAGCAGTTCTTC

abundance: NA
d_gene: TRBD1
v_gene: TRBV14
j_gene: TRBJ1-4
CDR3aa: CASSRGTAEKLFF
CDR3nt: TGTGCCAGCAGCCGAGGGACAGCTGAAAAACTGTTTTTT

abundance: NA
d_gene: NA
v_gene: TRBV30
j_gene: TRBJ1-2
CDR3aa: CAWRARGGRNGYTF
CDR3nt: TGTGCCTGGAGGGCCCGGGGGGGGAGGAATGGCTACACCTTC

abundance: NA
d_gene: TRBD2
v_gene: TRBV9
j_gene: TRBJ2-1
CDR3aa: CASSVGGREYNEQFF
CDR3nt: TGTGCCAGCAGCGTAGGCGGGAGGGAGTACAATGAGCAGTTCTTC

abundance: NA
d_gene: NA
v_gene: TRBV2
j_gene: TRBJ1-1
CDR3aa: CASSEYRETEAFF
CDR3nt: TGTGCCAGCAGTGAGTATCGGGAGACTGAAGCTTTCTTT

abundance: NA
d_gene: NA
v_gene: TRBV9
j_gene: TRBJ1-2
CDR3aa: CASSVEGGTYYGYTF
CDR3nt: TGTGCCAGCAGCGTAGAAGGCGGAACTTACTATGGCTACACCTTC

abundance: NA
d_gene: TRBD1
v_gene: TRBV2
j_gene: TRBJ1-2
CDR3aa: CASSDPTGANYGYTF
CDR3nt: TGTGCCAGCAGTGACCCAACAGGGGCTAACTATGGCTACACCTTC

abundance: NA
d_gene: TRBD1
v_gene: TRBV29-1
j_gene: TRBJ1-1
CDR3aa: CSVVRGMNTEAFF
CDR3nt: TGCAGCGTTGTCAGGGGGATGAACACTGAAGCTTTCTTT

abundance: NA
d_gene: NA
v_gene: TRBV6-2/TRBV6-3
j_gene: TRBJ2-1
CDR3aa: CASSYPTTEQFF
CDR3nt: TGTGCCAGCAGTTACCCGACAACCGAGCAGTTCTTC

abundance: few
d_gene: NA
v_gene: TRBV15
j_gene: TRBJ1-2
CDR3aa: CATSRDNTVPNYGYTF
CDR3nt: TGTGCCACCAGCAGAGACAACACCGTGCCGAACTATGGCTACACCTTC

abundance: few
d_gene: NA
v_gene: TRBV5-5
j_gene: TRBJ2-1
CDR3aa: CASSWAGGSYNEQFF
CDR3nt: TGTGCCAGCAGCTGGGCGGGCGGCTCCTACAATGAGCAGTTCTTC

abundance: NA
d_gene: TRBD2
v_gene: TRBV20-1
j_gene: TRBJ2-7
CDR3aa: CSASPVLLAGGPGYEQYF
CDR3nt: TGCAGTGCTAGTCCAGTTCTGCTAGCGGGAGGGCCTGGGTACGAGCAGTACTTC

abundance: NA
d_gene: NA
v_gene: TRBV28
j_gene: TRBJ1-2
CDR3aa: CASSLPQRVGGYTF
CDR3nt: TGTGCCAGTTCCCTACCCCAAAGAGTCGGTGGCTACACCTTC